This T cell receptor beta chain was sequenced for a study of identical twins. Each CDR3 protein is one row after TCRdb ran MiXCR on the 5' RACE reads. The sample consists of roughly 720,000 distinct CDR3 sequences, around a sixth of them appearing once. These data were also filed under a second study, of T cells expressing NK-cell markers. Turning to that study: The share of CD8+ T cells held by dominant NKG2C+ clonotypes was about 1.0-8% in over 5 donors.

The TCR comes from a woman aged 18-29 years in good health. The specimen sequenced was PBMCs.

The CDR3 is CSASLGGGGYNEQFF. The CDR3 DNA follows: TGCAGTGCTAGTCTGGGGGGCGGGGGATACAATGAGCAGTTCTTC. The J gene is TRBJ2-1, the V gene TRBV20-1, with a weak D call TRBD2 (7 bases). Germline lookup yields CDR1 DFQATT and CDR2 SNEGSKA (reference sequence). This CDR3 is built from 15 residues. V gave up 3 bases and J gave up 4 bases, with 16 bases separating them.